This TCR beta chain was observed in a study of Ad26.COV2.S vaccination and SARS-CoV-2 variants (dated by TCRdb to about 2021). Concerning the study at large: TCRbeta repertoire sequencing served as the tool for gauging how specific and how broad the SARS-CoV-2-reactive T cell receptors were following Ad26.COV2.S vaccination. A total of roughly 32 samples were included in the TCR-sequenced set, comprising about 20 Ad26.COV2.S vaccine recipients, 5 placebo recipients and 8 SARS-CoV-2 convalescent individuals. What the authors observed across the whole study: According to the authors, total T cell responses may have been underestimated by the TCR breadth and depth analyses. After vaccination, spike-specific CD8+ and CD4+ T cell responses were reported to show substantial breadth. Comparable non-spike TCR breadth was observed between vaccine and placebo recipients, consistent with only spike being contained in the vaccine. Higher spike-specific TCR breadth was observed in Ad26.COV2.S recipients than in placebo recipients (P = 0.0014).

The meaning of the sample's time point label: individuals recovered from natural SARS-CoV-2 infection. A note on this clone: This receptor's antigen is unknown. Base qualities are not provided; no much larger clone lies one nucleotide away.

TCRbeta CDR3 regions were sequenced with the immunoSEQ Assay. After extraction, genomic DNA underwent amplification by bias-controlled multiplex PCR, followed by high-throughput sequencing. The paper's data handling went like this. Collapsing and filtering of sequences were performed to quantify the absolute abundance of each unique TCRbeta CDR3 region. T cell fraction was estimated by normalizing TCRbeta template counts to usable DNA, with usable DNA measured through amplification of reference genes found in all nucleated cells. Repertoire TCRs were annotated as SARS-CoV-2-specific when V gene, CDR3 amino acid sequence and J gene were exactly matched to a known reactive TCR set. MIRA supplied the reference SARS-CoV-2 TCR set, which was filtered for enrichment in COVID-19-positive ImmuneCODE repertoires so that public or cross-reactive TCRs were removed. Using the MIRA antigens, annotated TCRs were further analysed by specific ORF or by position within an ORF. Breadth was defined as the number of annotated unique rearrangements divided by the total number of unique productive rearrangements, and depth was defined as the summed frequency of the annotated unique rearrangements. Two-sided Wilcoxon rank-sum tests were applied when comparing TCR breadth between groups. What TCRdb holds here is the immuneACCESS table cut down to in-frame rearrangements. Part of the clones is not present; checked against another copy, under half of the missing clones reflect an unresolved V gene, and the others are unexplained. From that table come the V and J calls and clone size; the DNA was used to work out D and trimming. The sample profile shows about 350,000 clones; 92% of them were found once. The top ten clonotypes cover under 5% of the sample.

This receptor was identified in a human donor who had recovered from COVID-19. The sequences come from peripheral blood, collected after recovery from COVID-19.

CDR3 sequence: CASRAQGGNTEAFF. The bases are TGTGCCAGCAGGGCCCAGGGGGGGAACACTGAAGCTTTCTTT. Recombination connected TRBV6-5 to TRBJ1-1; 7 of the junction bases match TRBD1. From the cysteine through the phenylalanine, the CDR3 covers 14 amino acids. Only CDR3 DNA is held: 42 bases, read in frame from base 1. V is pruned by 6 bases and J by 1 base, leaving 5 bases of the junction without a gene match. From a lookup of the germline V gene, CDR1 and CDR2 are MNHEY and SVGAGI.